The 14 T cell receptor beta chains presented below share a single source sample, sequenced in a study of blood T cell repertoires in COVID-19 (TCRdb year 2020). Receptor libraries were prepared by the immunoSEQ multiplex PCR assay. Imported from immuneACCESS, the table was reduced by TCRdb to in-frame sequences with V and J called. These copies leave out some clones; in studies compared against another copy, an unresolved V gene accounts for under half, and the cause of the remainder is not known. The sample table shows around 59,000 clones, and about 86% are seen once. The top ten clones comprise 25% to 30% of the sample. Sequencing was performed on peripheral blood. The receptors were gathered from a woman older than 75 with active or convalescent COVID-19.

This clone showed up just once. The rearrangement links TRBV27 to TRBJ1-1; TRBD1 aligns across 8 bases. From germline, CDR1 is MNHEY and CDR2 SMNVEV (reference sequence). Trimming at V came to 2 bases and at J to 5 bases, leaving 4 bases not matched to a gene. The CDR3 is 14 residues long. In DNA form, the CDR3 reads TGTGCCAGCAGTTTAGCGACAGGGGTGACTGAAGCTTTCTTT. The encoded protein is CASSLATGVTEAFF.

The chain recombines TRBV7-9 with TRBJ1-3; the D is unclear. The V end was cut by 1 base, the J end by 1 base, with 11 bases between. Germline-derived CDR1 and CDR2 are SEHNR and FQNEAQ (reference sequence). The CDR3 has 16 residues. The CDR3 region has the DNA TGTGCCAGCAGCTTAGTAGAGGGAGAATCTGGAAACACCATATATTTT. Translation: CASSLVEGESGNTIYF. The variable domain in full, with the rest retrieved from reference TRBV7-9 and TRBJ1-3, is DTGVSQNPRHKITKRGQNVTFRCDPISEHNRLYWYRQTLGQGPEFLTYFQNEAQLEKSRLLSDRFSAERPKGSFSTLEIQRTEQGDSAMYLCASSLVEGESGNTIYFGEGSWLTVV.

V is TRBV28 and J is TRBJ1-2; a possible D gene is TRBD1 (6 bases). The V end lost 2 bases, the J end lost 2 bases, and 9 bases lay between the germline ends. The CDR3 contains 14 residues. The germline gives CDR1 MDHEN, CDR2 SYDVKM. The CDR3 spells CASSLIGQNYGYTF. Written as DNA, the CDR3 is TGTGCCAGCAGTTTAATAGGACAGAACTATGGCTACACCTTC.

V usage is TRBV28 and J usage is TRBJ1-4; TRBD1 is a possible D gene (5 bases). V shed 3 bases and J shed 8 bases, with 10 bases lying between them. The CDR3 sequence is 13 residues long. Looked up from germline, CDR1 is MDHEN and CDR2 is SYDVKM. CDR3 nucleotide sequence: TGTGCCAGCAGTTTGGGGGGTAGGGAAAAACTGTTTTTT. This translates into CASSLGGREKLFF.

This rearrangement joins TRBV9 to TRBJ1-2; D might be TRBD1 (5 bases). The V end was cut by 3 bases, the J end by 4 bases, with 16 bases between. Germline lookup yields CDR1 SGDLS and CDR2 YYNGEE. The CDR3 is 15 residues long. The CDR3 protein is CASSGRDSQFYGYTF. In nucleotides, the CDR3 is TGTGCCAGCAGCGGACGAGACAGCCAATTCTATGGCTACACCTTC.

The chain uses TRBV6-5 and TRBJ1-5; TRBD1 matches 8 bases. The CDR3 is 16 amino acids. In germline, CDR1 is MNHEY, CDR2 SVGAGI. The trim removed 4 bases at V and 4 bases at J, leaving 9 bases unmatched. The CDR3 spells CASSSGTGGANQPQHF. The CDR3 DNA is TGTGCCAGCAGTTCCGGGACAGGTGGGGCGAATCAGCCCCAGCATTTT.

J is TRBJ2-7 and V is TRBV25-1, with 7 bases matching TRBD1. This CDR3 region has 14 residues. V lost 8 bases and J lost 2; bases outside the gene matches: 9. CDR1 and CDR2 (germline): MGHDK, SYGVNS. The CDR3 here is CASGVQGRTYEQYF. As DNA, the CDR3 is TGTGCCAGCGGGGTACAGGGGCGGACCTACGAGCAGTACTTC.

V gene TRBV7-3 combines with J gene TRBJ2-1, with a tentative D call TRBD1 (5 bases). Germline V gives CDR1 SGHTA, CDR2 FQGTGA. The V end was cut by 1 base, the J end by 5 bases, with 6 bases between. The CDR3 is made up of 13 amino acids. The CDR3 protein is CASSLNRNNEQFF. CDR3 nucleotide sequence: TGTGCCAGCAGCTTAAACAGGAACAATGAGCAGTTCTTC.

The V gene is TRBV5-1, the J gene TRBJ1-5, with 7 positions matching TRBD1. This CDR3 spans 15 amino acids. Per the germline V gene, CDR1 is SGHRS and CDR2 is YFSETQ. The V gene end was trimmed by 0 bases and the J gene end by 3 bases; junction bases not matched to a gene: 3. The CDR3 reads CASSLAGQFNQPQHF. The CDR3 DNA follows: TGCGCCAGCAGCTTGGCGGGACAGTTCAATCAGCCCCAGCATTTT. The entire variable domain, with the rest obtained from reference TRBV5-1 and TRBJ1-5, is as follows: KAGVTQTPRYLIKTRGQQVTLSCSPISGHRSVSWYQQTPGQGLQFLFEYFSETQRNKGNFPGRFSGRQFSNSRSEMNVSTLELGDSALYLCASSLAGQFNQPQHFGDGTRLSIL.

J is TRBJ2-3 and V is TRBV7-2; tentatively, D is TRBD1 (5 bases). The germline V gene encodes CDR1 SGHTA and CDR2 FQGNSA. V shed 1 base and J shed 3 bases, with 17 bases lying between them. This CDR3 is 17 amino acids long. DNA of the CDR3: TGTGCCAGCAGCTTAGTTAGGGGCCGTAGTGTAACAGATACGCAGTATTTT. This gives the protein CASSLVRGRSVTDTQYF.

The chain uses TRBV9 and TRBJ2-5, with TRBD2 as a possible D gene (7 bases). CDR1 and CDR2 from the germline V gene are SGDLS and YYNGEE. The V and J ends lost 2 bases and 5 bases respectively, with 16 bases between them. This CDR3 comprises 15 residues. The CDR3: CASSVKGGGTETQYF. CDR3 DNA sequence: TGTGCCAGCAGCGTTAAAGGGGGAGGGACGGAGACCCAGTACTTC. Together with reference TRBV9 and TRBJ2-5, the CDR3 gives the full variable domain: DSGVTQTPKHLITATGQRVTLRCSPRSGDLSVYWYQQSLDQGLQFLIQYYNGEERAKGNILERFSAQQFPDLHSELNLSSLELGDSALYFCASSVKGGGTETQYFGPGTRLLVL.

Written as DNA, the CDR3 is TGTGCCAGCTCAGACGGACTAGCTGCAGATACGCAGTATTTT. Protein sequence: CASSDGLAADTQYF. This sequence joins TRBV18 and TRBJ2-3; 8 nucleotides line up with TRBD2. CDR1 and CDR2 (germline): KGHSH, LQKENI. The CDR3 runs 14 residues. V trimming: 5 bases; J trimming: 4 bases; junction bases outside the gene matches: 5.

The chain combines TRBV5-4 with TRBJ1-2; 7 bases agree with TRBD1. The V gene's germline CDR1 is SGHNT and CDR2 YYREEE (reference sequence). This CDR3 spans 16 amino acids. The ends lost 4 bases at V and 5 bases at J; junction bases unmatched: 14. The CDR3 DNA reads as TGTGCCAGCAGCACGGGACAGCCAAATATCGGATATGGCTACACCTTC. Translating it yields CASSTGQPNIGYGYTF.

V gene TRBV28 combines with J gene TRBJ2-3; 7 bases fit TRBD2. Germline CDR1 MDHEN, CDR2 SYDVKM. V was pared by 6 bases and J by 6 bases, with 15 bases of the junction left unmatched. The CDR3 loop spans 16 amino acids. The CDR3 region has the DNA TGTGCCAGCAGCTCCGGACTAGTGTTGTCAACTGATACGCAGTATTTT. Translated, it gives CASSSGLVLSTDTQYF.